The present T cell receptor beta chain was sequenced within a study of OX40 agonist ivuxolimab in advanced cancers. Whole-study context: The drug used for patients, ivuxolimab, was an agonistic anti-OX40 (CD134) antibody. Aged roughly 23 to 90 with a mean of 60 years, they were about 83% male.

As to this clone: What it binds is unknown.

Trimming removed 6 bases from V and 3 bases from J; junction bases left unmatched: 9. This CDR3 has 15 amino acids. From germline, CDR1 is MNHEY and CDR2 SMNVEV (reference sequence). Clones were read by immunoSEQ multiplex PCR, and TCRdb kept only the in-frame ones, dropping some. This table holds about 91,000 clones, approximately 84% found once. General study findings and limits: The investigators did not determine what antigen specificity the expanded peripheral T cells had. Expanded clones tended on average to be more numerous among CD8+ T cells than CD4+.

The clonotype comes from an adult with an advanced solid tumor such as melanoma, head and neck, liver or kidney cancer. The sample here was CD4+ or CD8+ T cells sorted from blood, taken in a trial of the OX40 agonist ivuxolimab. The V and J genes are TRBV27 and TRBJ2-7, with 9 bases aligning to TRBD2. The CDR3 DNA reads as TGTGCCAGCAGCCTAACTGATAGCGGGGGCTACGAGCAGTACTTC. Its protein product is CASSLTDSGGYEQYF.